This T cell receptor beta chain is from a study of shared clonotypes between healthy human individuals. CD45RO negativity and positive selection for CCR7 defined naive CD8 cells, a population that excluded terminally differentiated effector memory CD45RA+ cells. Data came from immunoSEQ multiplex PCR; TCRdb stores just in-frame clones and leaves some out. This repertoire shows about 2 million clones, 85% to 95% found once; its top ten account for approximately 1.2%. The origin of this receptor is a man younger than 35 in good health. The specimen sequenced was naive CD8+ T cells sorted from blood.

The CDR3 coding sequence is TGTGCCAGCAGCTTAGACCCCAGCTATGGCTACACCTTC. Its protein is CASSLDPSYGYTF. The rearrangement uses TRBV7-2 and TRBJ1-2; D is unresolved. Trimming took off 1 base at V and 4 bases at J, with 7 bases between the two ends. The CDR3 totals 13 residues. Germline values: CDR1 SGHTA, CDR2 FQGNSA.